This note documents a single T cell receptor (beta chain) sequence. Antigen specificity is unknown. CDR1 GTSNPN and CDR2 SVGIG come from the germline V gene (reference sequence). The CDR3 covers 13 residues. The junction had 6 bases not matched to a gene; V was cut back by 8 bases and J by 5 bases. This entry belongs to a study of cytomegalovirus exposure and HLA in healthy donors. Study-level findings and limits: Testing in vitro showed a few CMV-associated chains specific for CMV antigens.

Method: immunoSEQ multiplex PCR; TCRdb's copy keeps in-frame clones and lacks some. The sample records some 270,000 clones, about 86% being singletons. The sequence came from a woman under 30 in good health and CMV-seronegative. What was sequenced was PBMCs. V and J are TRBV30 and TRBJ2-5, with TRBD1 matching over 12 bases. The CDR3 coding sequence is TGTGCCGGGGACAGGGGGCCCTATGAGACCCAGTACTTC. Its protein is CAGDRGPYETQYF.